This T cell receptor beta chain was profiled in a study of T cell responses to AZD1222 COVID-19 vaccine. J was trimmed by 8 bases and V by 6 bases; bases with no gene match: 10. CDR1 and CDR2 (germline): SGHNT, YYREEE (reference sequence). CDR3 length equals 13 residues. The assay was immunoSEQ multiplex PCR, and TCRdb's table has in-frame clones only and misses some. Here the sample spans about 76,000 clones, under 95% being singletons. Note on this clone: Its matching antigen is unknown.

Overall study findings and caveats: Spike was spanned by vaccine-associated CD4 TCRs, which were dominant at 160-218 and 743-854. Spike-specific TCR breadth and depth were elevated following two AZD1222 doses. Baseline serostatus was positive in only six or seven AZD1222 recipients.

This sample comprised peripheral blood, obtained on day 0 of AZD1222 vaccination. The TCR comes from an adult in good health. The gene calls are TRBV5-4 and TRBJ1-2; TRBD1 agrees at 7 bases. The DNA for the CDR3 is TGTGCCAGCACCCTAGACAGGGCGAGAGGCTACACCTTC. Amino acids: CASTLDRARGYTF.